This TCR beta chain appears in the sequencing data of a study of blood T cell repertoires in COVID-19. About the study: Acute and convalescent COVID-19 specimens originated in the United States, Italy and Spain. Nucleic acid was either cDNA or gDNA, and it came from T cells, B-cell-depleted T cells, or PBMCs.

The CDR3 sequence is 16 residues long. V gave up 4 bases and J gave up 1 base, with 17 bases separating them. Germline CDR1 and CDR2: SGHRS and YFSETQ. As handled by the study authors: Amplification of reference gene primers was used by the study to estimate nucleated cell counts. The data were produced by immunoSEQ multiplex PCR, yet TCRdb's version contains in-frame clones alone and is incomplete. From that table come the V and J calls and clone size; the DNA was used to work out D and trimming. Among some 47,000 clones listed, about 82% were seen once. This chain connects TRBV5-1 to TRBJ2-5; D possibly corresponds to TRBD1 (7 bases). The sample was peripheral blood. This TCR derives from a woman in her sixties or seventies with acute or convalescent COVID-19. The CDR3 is CASSGGTAPLQETQYF. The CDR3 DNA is TGCGCCAGCAGCGGGGGGACAGCACCTCTCCAAGAGACCCAGTACTTC. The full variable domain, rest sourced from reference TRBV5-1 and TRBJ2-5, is KAGVTQTPRYLIKTRGQQVTLSCSPISGHRSVSWYQQTPGQGLQFLFEYFSETQRNKGNFPGRFSGRQFSNSRSEMNVSTLELGDSALYLCASSGGTAPLQETQYFGPGTRLLVL.